The next 7 T cell receptor beta chains were all read from a single sample in a study of kidney transplant recipient with SARS-CoV-2 infection. TCRdb reanalysed the reads using MiXCR and keeps one entry per CDR3 protein. The sample yields some 220,000 distinct CDR3 sequences, less than 35% seen once. The source was a blood sample, collected at baseline and between days 110 and 120 from a kidney transplant recipient. These receptors were obtained from a male patient between 25 and 39 years old who had COVID-19 and was a kidney transplant recipient. The T cells may come from the graft donor.

This clonotype was observed a handful of times. Given a much more abundant clone one base away, this may be a read error. This rearrangement joins TRBV4-2 to TRBJ1-5; perhaps TRBD1 as D (5 bases). CDR3 length: 17 amino acids. CDR1 is LGHNA and CDR2 is YNFKEQ in the germline V gene. The CDR3 loop is CASSQEEGTAISQPRHF. Written as DNA, the CDR3 is TGTGCCAGCAGCCAAGAGGAGGGGACCGCTATAAGTCAGCCCCGGCATTTT.

As to this clonotype: This may arise from a read error, as a much more abundant clone is one base away. V usage is TRBV6-5 and J usage is TRBJ2-7; 8 bases match TRBD2. Germline loops: CDR1 MNHEY, CDR2 SVGAGI. The CDR3 length is 17 residues. In nucleotides, the CDR3 is TGTGCCTGCAGGGAAACCGGGGGGAGCGGGAGCTCCTACGAGCAGTACTTC. The encoded protein is CACRETGGSGSSYEQYF.

This clonotype was seen a handful of times. The gene calls are TRBV9 and TRBJ2-3, with D possibly TRBD2 on 5 matching bases. The ends were cut back, 3 bases at V and 1 base at J, with 9 bases in the middle. CDR1 is SGDLS and CDR2 is YYNGEE in the germline V gene. CDR3 size: 14 residues. The CDR3 region is CASSAGVGTDTQYF. CDR3 nucleotide sequence: TGTGCCAGCAGCGCCGGGGTTGGCACAGATACGCAGTATTTT.

This clonotype was seen a handful of times. The J gene is TRBJ2-5, the V gene TRBV5-8; D could derive from TRBD1 or TRBD2 (5 bases each). V was pared by 2 bases and J by 4 bases, with 15 bases between. Germline-derived CDR1 and CDR2 are SGHTS and YDEGEE. This CDR3 comprises 15 residues. The CDR3 protein is CASSLQAPEGETQYF. In DNA, the CDR3 is TGTGCCAGCAGCTTACAGGCCCCCGAGGGAGAGACCCAGTACTTC.

Concerning this clonotype itself: This may be a read error: a much more frequent sequence differs by one nucleotide. V usage is TRBV6-5 and J usage is TRBJ1-2; D is unresolved. Germline V CDR1 and CDR2: MNHEY, SVGAGI. There are 17 residues in the CDR3. The chain's CDR3 is CASSWCGECRKTYGHTF. The CDR3 nucleotides are TGTGCCAGCAGTTGGTGCGGGGAATGTAGAAAGACCTATGGCCACACCTTC.

This clonotype has ten or more counts. V and J are TRBV30 and TRBJ1-5; D is unresolved. Trimming removed 0 bases at V and 2 bases at J, with 2 bases between. The V gene's germline CDR1 is GTSNPN and CDR2 SVGIG (reference sequence). The CDR3 contains 12 residues. The CDR3, as DNA: TGTGCCTGGAGTGTCGGCAATCAGCCCCAGCATTTT. Amino acids: CAWSVGNQPQHF.

This clonotype was counted many times. The chain employs TRBV3-1 and TRBJ2-2; D is undetermined. V was trimmed by 4 bases and J by 5 bases, leaving 23 bases between them. CDR1 and CDR2 from the germline V gene are LGHDT and YNNKEL (reference sequence). The CDR3 extends over 18 amino acids. CDR3 in amino acids: CASSLVFPISGLTGELFF. The CDR3, as DNA: TGTGCCAGCAGCCTGGTGTTTCCCATTTCAGGCTTGACCGGGGAGCTGTTTTTT.